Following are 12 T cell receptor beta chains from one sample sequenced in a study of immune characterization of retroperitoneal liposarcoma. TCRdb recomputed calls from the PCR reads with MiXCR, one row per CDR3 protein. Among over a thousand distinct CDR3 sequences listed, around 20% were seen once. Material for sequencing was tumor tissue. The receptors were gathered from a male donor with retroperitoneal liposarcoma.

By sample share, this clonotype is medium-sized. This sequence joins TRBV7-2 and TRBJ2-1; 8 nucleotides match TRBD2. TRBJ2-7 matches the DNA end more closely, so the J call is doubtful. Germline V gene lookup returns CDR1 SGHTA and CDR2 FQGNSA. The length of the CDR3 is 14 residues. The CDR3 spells CASSSRGVYNEQYF. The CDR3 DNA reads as TGTGCCAGCAGCTCGCGGGGGGTCTACAATGAGCAGTACTTC.

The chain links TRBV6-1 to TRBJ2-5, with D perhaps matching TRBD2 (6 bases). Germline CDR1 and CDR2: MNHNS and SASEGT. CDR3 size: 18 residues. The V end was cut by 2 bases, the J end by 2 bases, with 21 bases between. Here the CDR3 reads CASSELPVVADPQETQYF. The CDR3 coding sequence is TGTGCCAGCAGTGAATTGCCCGTAGTAGCGGACCCACAAGAGACCCAGTACTTC.

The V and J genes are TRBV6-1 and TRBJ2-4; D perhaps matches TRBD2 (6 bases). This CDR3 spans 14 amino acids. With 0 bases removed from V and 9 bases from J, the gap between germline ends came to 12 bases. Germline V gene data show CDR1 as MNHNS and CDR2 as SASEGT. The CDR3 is CASSEAVQGGIQYF. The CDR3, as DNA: TGTGCCAGCAGTGAAGCAGTTCAGGGAGGCATTCAGTACTTC.

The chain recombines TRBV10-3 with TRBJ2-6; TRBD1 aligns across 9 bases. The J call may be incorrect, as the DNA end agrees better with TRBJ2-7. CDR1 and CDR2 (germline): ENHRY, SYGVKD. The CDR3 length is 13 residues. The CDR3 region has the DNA TGTGCCATCGGTGGGACAGGGTTGCGCGAGCAGTACTTC. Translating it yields CAIGGTGLREQYF.

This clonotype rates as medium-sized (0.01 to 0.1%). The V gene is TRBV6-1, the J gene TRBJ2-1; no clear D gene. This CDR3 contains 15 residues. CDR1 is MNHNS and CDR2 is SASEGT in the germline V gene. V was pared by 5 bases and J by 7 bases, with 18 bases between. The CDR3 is CASSQATYRLNEQFF. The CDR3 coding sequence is TGTGCCAGCAGTCAGGCTACATACCGGCTTAATGAGCAGTTCTTC.

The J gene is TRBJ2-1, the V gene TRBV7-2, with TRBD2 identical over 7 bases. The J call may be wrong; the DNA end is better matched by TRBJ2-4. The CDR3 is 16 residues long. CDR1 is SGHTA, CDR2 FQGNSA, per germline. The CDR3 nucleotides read TGTGCCAGCAGCTTGTCTGCGGGAGTTACCAAAAACATTCAGTACTTC. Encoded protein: CASSLSAGVTKNIQYF.

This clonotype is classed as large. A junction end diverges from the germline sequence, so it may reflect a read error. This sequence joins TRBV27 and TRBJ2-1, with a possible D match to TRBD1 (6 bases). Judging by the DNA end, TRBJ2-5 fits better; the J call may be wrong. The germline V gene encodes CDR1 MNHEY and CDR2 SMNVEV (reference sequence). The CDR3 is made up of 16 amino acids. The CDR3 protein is CASSFGPQGKVETQYF. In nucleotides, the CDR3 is TGTGCCAGTAGTTTTGGTCCCCAGGGGAAAGTGGAGACCCAGTACTTC.

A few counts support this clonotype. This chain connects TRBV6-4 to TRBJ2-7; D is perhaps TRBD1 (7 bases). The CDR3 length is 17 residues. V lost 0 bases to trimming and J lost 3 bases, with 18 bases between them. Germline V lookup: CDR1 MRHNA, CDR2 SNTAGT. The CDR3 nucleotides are TGTGCCAGCAGTGACTCCATTGACAGGGAGGTTTGCTACGAGCAGTACGTC. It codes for CASSDSIDREVCYEQYV.

The CDR3 DNA reads as TGTGCCAGCAGTGACTCCATTGACAGGGAGGTTTGCTACGAGCAGTACTTC. As protein: CASSDSIDREVCYEQYF. J is TRBJ2-7 and V is TRBV6-4, with TRBD1 as a possible D gene (7 bases). The V end lost 0 bases, the J end lost 3 bases, and 18 bases lay between the germline ends. This CDR3 is 17 amino acids long. Per the germline V gene, CDR1 is MRHNA and CDR2 is SNTAGT.

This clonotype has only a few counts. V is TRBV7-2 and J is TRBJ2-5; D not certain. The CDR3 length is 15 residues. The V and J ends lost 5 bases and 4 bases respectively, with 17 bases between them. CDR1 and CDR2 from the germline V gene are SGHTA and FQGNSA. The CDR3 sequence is CASSGELGVGETQYF. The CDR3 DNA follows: TGTGCCAGCAGCGGCGAGCTGGGTGTGGGAGAGACCCAGTACTTC.

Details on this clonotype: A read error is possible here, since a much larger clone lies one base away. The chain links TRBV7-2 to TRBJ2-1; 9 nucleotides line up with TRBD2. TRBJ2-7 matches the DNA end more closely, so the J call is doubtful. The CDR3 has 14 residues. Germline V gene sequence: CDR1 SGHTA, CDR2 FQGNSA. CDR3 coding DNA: TGTGCCAGCAGCCGCGGGGGGGCCCTCTGGGAGCAGTACTTC. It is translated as CASSRGGALWEQYF.

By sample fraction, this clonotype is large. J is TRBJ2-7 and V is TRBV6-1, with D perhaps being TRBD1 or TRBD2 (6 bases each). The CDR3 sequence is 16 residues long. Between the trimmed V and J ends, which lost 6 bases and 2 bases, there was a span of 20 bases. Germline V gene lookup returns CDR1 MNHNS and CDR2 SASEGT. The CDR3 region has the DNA TGTGCCAGCAGGGACTATAGCACGGGACACACCTACGAGCAGTACTTC. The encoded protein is CASRDYSTGHTYEQYF.